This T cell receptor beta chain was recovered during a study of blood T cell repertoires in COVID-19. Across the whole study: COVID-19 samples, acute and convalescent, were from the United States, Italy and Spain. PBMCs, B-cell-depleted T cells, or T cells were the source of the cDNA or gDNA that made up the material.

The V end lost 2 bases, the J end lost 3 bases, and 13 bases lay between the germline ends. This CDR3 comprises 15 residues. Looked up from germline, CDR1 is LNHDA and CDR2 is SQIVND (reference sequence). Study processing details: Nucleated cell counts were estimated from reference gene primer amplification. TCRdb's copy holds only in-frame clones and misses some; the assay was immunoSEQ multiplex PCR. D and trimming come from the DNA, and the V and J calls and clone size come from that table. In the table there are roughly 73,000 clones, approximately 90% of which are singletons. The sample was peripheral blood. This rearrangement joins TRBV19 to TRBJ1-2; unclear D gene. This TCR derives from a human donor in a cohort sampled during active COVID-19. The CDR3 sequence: CASSIMEGTDYGYTF. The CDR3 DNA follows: TGTGCCAGTAGTATAATGGAGGGAACTGACTATGGCTACACCTTC. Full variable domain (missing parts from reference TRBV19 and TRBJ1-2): DGGITQSPKYLFRKEGQNVTLSCEQNLNHDAMYWYRQDPGQGLRLIYYSQIVNDFQKGDIAEGYSVSREKKESFPLTVTSAQKNPTAFYLCASSIMEGTDYGYTFGSGTRLTVV.